These 27 T cell receptor beta chains came from one sample sequenced in a study of T cell repertoires in cytomegalovirus infection (dated by TCRdb to about 2019). The reads were generated on an Illumina HiSeq 1500. TCRdb reanalyzed the raw reads on its own, using fastp at Q25 for trimming and MiXCR for clone calling, and kept in-frame beta chains. CDR3 protein duplicates are merged, each entry listing the most common genes and DNA. Present in this sample are about 490,000 distinct CDR3 sequences, 15% to 20% of which were seen just once. Roughly a quarter of the sample is taken by the ten largest. Sequencing used CD8+ T cells from PBMCs. These receptor sequences come from a human donor in good health (CMV status not recorded). Some clones in this sample may be carry-over from other donors' samples.

This clonotype was seen only once. The V and J genes are TRBV11-2 and TRBJ2-7; tentative D call: TRBD1 (5 bases). The CDR3 runs 14 residues. V lost 4 bases to trimming and J lost 7 bases, with 17 bases between them. Germline CDR1 and CDR2: SGHAT and FQNNGV. CDR3 sequence: CASSSPLTVREQYF. In DNA form, the CDR3 reads TGTGCCAGCAGCTCACCCTTGACAGTACGAGAGCAGTACTTC.

This clonotype showed up many times. The rearrangement links TRBV7-8 to TRBJ1-5, with D unclear. V lost 2 bases and J 4 bases, leaving 12 bases between the germline ends. The CDR3 spans 15 residues. Germline V gives CDR1 SGHVS, CDR2 FQNEAQ. This CDR3 reads CASSLKGLTNQPQHF. The CDR3 DNA reads TGTGCCAGCAGCTTAAAGGGTCTAACGAATCAGCCCCAGCATTTT.

There are a few counts of this clonotype. This rearrangement joins TRBV4-1 to TRBJ2-5; D call uncertain. The CDR3 extends over 14 amino acids. The V end lost 2 bases, the J end lost 5 bases, and 12 bases lay between the germline ends. Germline V gene sequence: CDR1 MGHRA, CDR2 YSYEKL. The CDR3 coding sequence is TGCGCCAGCAGCCAACCATCATTGATGGAGACCCAGTACTTC. Translation: CASSQPSLMETQYF.

V gene TRBV5-5 combines with J gene TRBJ2-3; the match to TRBD2 covers 15 bases. V lost 3 bases and J lost 3; bases outside the gene matches: 8. Germline V gene sequence: CDR1 SGHKS, CDR2 YYEKEE (reference sequence). The CDR3 totals 18 residues. As DNA, the CDR3 is TGTGCCAGCAGCTCCACGGGGACTAGCGGGGGGAGGACAGATACGCAGTATTTT. It codes for CASSSTGTSGGRTDTQYF.

This clonotype has at least ten counts. The chain recombines TRBV6-6 with TRBJ2-7, with D tentatively TRBD1 (5 bases). The V gene lost 6 bases and the J gene lost 7 bases, with 16 bases spanning the gap. In germline, CDR1 is MNHNY, CDR2 SVGAGI (reference sequence). The CDR3 loop spans 13 amino acids. CDR3 protein: CASRPQGPWEQYF. The CDR3 coding sequence is TGTGCCAGCAGACCCCAGGGTCCTTGGGAGCAGTACTTC.

This clonotype appeared many times. The chain combines TRBV7-2 with TRBJ2-2; TRBD1 matches at 7 bases. Germline-derived CDR1 and CDR2 are SGHTA and FQGNSA. This CDR3 is built from 18 residues. Trimming took 2 bases from V and 6 from J; bases not matched to a gene: 15. The CDR3 DNA follows: TGTGCCAGCAGCTTATCTCGACAGGGCCACCGGGTCGCCGGGGAGCTGTTTTTT. This encodes CASSLSRQGHRVAGELFF.

The table lists this clonotype with many counts. This chain links TRBV7-6 with TRBJ1-2; a possible D gene is TRBD1 (6 bases). Germline loops: CDR1 SGHVS, CDR2 FNYEAQ. The CDR3 length is 16 residues. V lost 5 bases, J lost 3 bases, and 19 bases lay in between. CDR3 loop: CASSPAEGGWYYGYTF. In DNA form, the CDR3 reads TGTGCCAGCAGCCCAGCCGAGGGGGGTTGGTACTATGGCTACACCTTC. The variable domain in full, completed from reference TRBV7-6 and TRBJ1-2, reads GAGVSQSPRYKVTKRGQDVALRCDPISGHVSLYWYRQALGQGPEFLTYFNYEAQQDKSGLPNDRFSAERPEGSISTLTIQRTEQRDSAMYRCASSPAEGGWYYGYTFGSGTRLTVV.

This clonotype was seen repeatedly, ten times or more. The J gene is TRBJ2-3, the V gene TRBV7-8; TRBD1 might be the D (6 bases). Germline lookup yields CDR1 SGHVS and CDR2 FQNEAQ. Trimming took off 7 bases at V and 6 bases at J, with 26 bases between the two ends. The CDR3 consists of 17 residues. The CDR3 spells CASILASGHPWLDTQYF. The CDR3 bases are TGTGCCAGCATCCTTGCCTCGGGACACCCGTGGTTGGATACGCAGTATTTT. The entire variable domain, with the rest obtained from reference TRBV7-8 and TRBJ2-3, is as follows: GAGVSQSPRYKVAKRGQDVALRCDPISGHVSLFWYQQALGQGPEFLTYFQNEAQLDKSGLPSDRFFAERPEGSVSTLKIQRTQQEDSAVYLCASILASGHPWLDTQYFGPGTRLTVL.

This clonotype was observed many times. The CDR3 DNA is TGTGCCAGCAGTGGAAAGTTGAACACTGAAGCTTTCTTT. Residues: CASSGKLNTEAFF. The chain is built from TRBV2 and TRBJ1-1; no clear D. The germline CDR1 and CDR2 sequences are SNHLY and FYNNEI. The CDR3 covers 13 residues. The ends were cut back, 4 bases at V and 0 bases at J, with 6 bases in the middle.

This chain uses TRBV28 with TRBJ2-4, with 9 bases lining up with TRBD1. Germline loops: CDR1 MDHEN, CDR2 SYDVKM. With V trimmed by 8 bases and J by 8 bases, 22 bases remained unmatched. The CDR3 is 18 residues long. The CDR3 loop is CASLAASLRTGAIHIQYF. CDR3 sequence (DNA): TGTGCCAGCCTGGCGGCGTCACTCCGGACAGGGGCGATACACATTCAGTACTTC.

This clonotype was observed many times. The chain joins TRBV7-9 to TRBJ2-5; possible D gene TRBD1, 5 bases. Germline CDR1 reads SEHNR; CDR2 reads FQNEAQ (reference sequence). The ends were cut back, 4 bases at V and 1 base at J, with 10 bases in the middle. The CDR3 covers 14 residues. The CDR3 DNA reads as TGTGCCAGCAGCTCCCAGGGCTTCCAAGAGACCCAGTACTTC. It is translated as CASSSQGFQETQYF.

The chain couples TRBV9 to TRBJ2-3; 9 bases line up with TRBD2. Germline assignment: CDR1 SGDLS and CDR2 YYNGEE. The CDR3 covers 15 residues. The ends lost 6 bases at V and 4 bases at J; junction bases unmatched: 9. The CDR3 sequence is CASTGGRASADTQYF. Written as DNA, the CDR3 is TGTGCCAGCACCGGCGGGAGGGCCAGCGCAGATACGCAGTATTTT. The complete variable domain, with remaining parts taken from reference TRBV9 and TRBJ2-3, reads DSGVTQTPKHLITATGQRVTLRCSPRSGDLSVYWYQQSLDQGLQFLIQYYNGEERAKGNILERFSAQQFPDLHSELNLSSLELGDSALYFCASTGGRASADTQYFGPGTRLTVL.

The J gene is TRBJ1-6, the V gene TRBV12-3 or TRBV12-4; D remains ambiguous. The V end lost 6 bases, the J end lost 1 base, and 13 bases lay between the germline ends. The CDR3 spans 16 residues. CDR3 region: CASSLDGRSYNSPLHF. DNA of the CDR3: TGTGCCAGCAGCCTAGATGGCCGGTCCTATAATTCACCCCTCCACTTT.

This clonotype appeared many times. V usage is TRBV7-9 and J usage is TRBJ1-4; D not resolved. CDR3 size: 12 residues. Germline V gives CDR1 SEHNR, CDR2 FQNEAQ (reference sequence). The V and J ends lost 7 bases and 7 bases respectively, with 10 bases between them. Here the CDR3 DNA reads TGTGCCAGCATGCCCAGCCGTGAAAAACTGTTTTTT. Amino acids: CASMPSREKLFF.

This clonotype was observed at least ten times. J is TRBJ2-6 and V is TRBV12-3 or TRBV12-4, with D tentatively TRBD1 or TRBD2 (5 bases each). Trimming took off 2 bases at V and 0 bases at J, with 11 bases between the two ends. CDR3 length equals 17 residues. The CDR3 DNA reads as TGTGCCAGCAGTTTATCGGGACGCAACTCTGGGGCCAACGTCCTGACTTTC. It yields the protein CASSLSGRNSGANVLTF.

With respect to this clonotype: A read error may be the cause here, since a much bigger clone is one base away. Because the CDR3 is missing its conserved closing phenylalanine or tryptophan, this is likely a read error. The chain carries TRBV6-1 and TRBJ2-7, with D maybe TRBD1 (5 bases). V lost 5 bases to trimming and J lost 6 bases, with 20 bases between them. Germline-derived CDR1 and CDR2 are MNHNS and SASEGT. The CDR3 covers 15 residues. DNA of the CDR3: TGTGCCAGCAGTTCAGGACAATCGATACGGAGCGAGCAGTACTTA. It encodes CASSSGQSIRSEQYL.

The CDR3 is CSARTRVSYEQYF. Written as DNA, the CDR3 is TGCAGTGCGCGGACCAGGGTAAGCTACGAGCAGTACTTC. This chain links TRBV20-1 with TRBJ2-7; D is perhaps TRBD1 (5 bases). Germline V gene lookup returns CDR1 DFQATT and CDR2 SNEGSKA (reference sequence). CDR3 length: 13 amino acids. V was trimmed by 6 bases and J by 3 bases, leaving 15 bases between them.

This clonotype came up many times. The V gene is TRBV7-2, the J gene TRBJ1-5; perhaps TRBD1 as D (5 bases). The CDR3 is 15 residues long. V shed 5 bases and J shed 5 bases, with 16 bases lying between them. CDR1 is SGHTA and CDR2 is FQGNSA in the germline V gene. CDR3 residues: CASSPRGGTDQPQHF. CDR3 DNA: TGTGCCAGCAGCCCGCGGGGGGGGACCGATCAGCCCCAGCATTTT.

The sample holds a few counts of this clonotype. This chain joins TRBV30 and TRBJ1-5; a possible D gene is TRBD1 (6 bases). The CDR3 loop spans 12 amino acids. Germline CDR1 GTSNPN, CDR2 SVGIG (reference sequence). V was pared by 6 bases and J by 6 bases, with 12 bases between. CDR3 sequence reads: CACEQGGQPQHF. CDR3 bases: TGTGCCTGTGAACAGGGCGGTCAGCCCCAGCATTTT.

This clonotype has a handful of counts. The chain is built from TRBV5-1 and TRBJ1-2; tentatively, D is TRBD1 (6 bases). Trimming took 4 bases from V and 0 from J, leaving 10 bases between them. The CDR3 runs 14 residues. Per germline, CDR1 SGHRS and CDR2 YFSETQ. The CDR3 loop is CASSGTNANYGYTF. CDR3 nucleotides: TGCGCCAGCAGCGGGACAAACGCTAACTATGGCTACACCTTC.

This clonotype has only a few counts. V usage is TRBV25-1 and J usage is TRBJ2-1, with D tentatively TRBD1 (6 bases). Germline-derived CDR1 and CDR2 are MGHDK and SYGVNS. The CDR3 is 15 amino acids. Trimming took 0 bases from V and 8 from J, leaving 14 bases between them. The CDR3: CASSEYGTRRYEQFF. DNA for the CDR3: TGTGCCAGCAGTGAATATGGGACACGGCGTTATGAGCAGTTCTTC.

At least ten counts were recorded for this clonotype. This chain joins TRBV7-6 and TRBJ2-2; D not resolved. Germline lookup yields CDR1 SGHVS and CDR2 FNYEAQ. The CDR3 consists of 14 residues. V lost 1 base, J lost 8 bases, and 11 bases lay in between. The chain's CDR3 is CASSLGLGKGELFF. CDR3 in DNA: TGTGCCAGCAGCTTAGGCTTGGGGAAGGGGGAGCTGTTTTTT.

This clonotype showed up just a few times. The chain carries TRBV19 and TRBJ1-1; the D is unclear. CDR1 and CDR2 (germline): LNHDA, SQIVND (reference sequence). Deletions cut 3 bases from V and 6 bases from J, with 5 bases between. The CDR3 loop spans 11 amino acids. The CDR3 spells CASSIVAEAFF. The CDR3 bases are TGTGCCAGTAGTATCGTTGCTGAAGCTTTCTTT.

A remark on this clonotype: Relative to the germline gene, one junction end is altered; a read error may explain this. This CDR3 is CASSGQGYNEQLF. DNA for the CDR3: TGTGCCAGCAGTGGACAGGGGTACAATGAGCAGTTATTC. The chain is built from TRBV6-6 and TRBJ2-1; 9 positions agree with TRBD1. There are 13 residues in the CDR3. Germline CDR1 is MNHNY and CDR2 is SVGAGI (reference sequence).

Comments on this clonotype: As the CDR3 is not closed by the conserved phenylalanine or tryptophan, this likely results from a read error. The rearrangement uses TRBV7-4 and TRBJ2-4, with 11 positions matching TRBD2. Germline CDR1 is SGHVT and CDR2 is SQSDAQ. Trimming took 3 bases from V and 4 from J; bases not matched to a gene: 2. The CDR3 extends over 15 amino acids. CDR3 sequence (DNA): TGTGCCAGCAGCTTCGGGACTAGCGGTAAAAACATTCAGTACTTA. Translated: CASSFGTSGKNIQYL.

This clonotype showed up many times. This chain links TRBV4-1 with TRBJ2-2; 8 nucleotides match TRBD1. The CDR3 is made up of 16 amino acids. V lost 2 bases to trimming and J lost 1 base; unmatched junction nucleotides: 3. Germline assignment: CDR1 MGHRA and CDR2 YSYEKL. The CDR3, as DNA: TGCGCCAGCAGCCAAAAGGGGACAGGGAACACCGGGGAGCTGTTTTTT. Translated, it gives CASSQKGTGNTGELFF.

In this sample, this clonotype turned up a few times. This chain connects TRBV27 to TRBJ2-5; D is perhaps TRBD2 (5 bases). V was pared by 6 bases and J by 3 bases, with 8 bases between. The V gene's germline CDR1 is MNHEY and CDR2 SMNVEV (reference sequence). This CDR3 has 12 residues. The CDR3 DNA reads TGTGCCAGCAGGGACTGGAAAGAGACCCAGTACTTC. Encoded protein: CASRDWKETQYF.